A selection of T cell receptor beta chains follows, all from one sample in a study of blood T cell repertoires in COVID-19. Libraries were prepared by immunoSEQ multiplex PCR; TCRdb keeps only in-frame clonotypes and omits some of them. The sample records about 130,000 clones, approximately 81% being singletons. The specimen sequenced was peripheral blood. These receptor sequences come from a woman in her thirties who had recovered from COVID-19. Each CDR3 is given with its conserved first and last residue. Fields, in order: D gene, J gene, V gene, CDR3 protein, CDR3 DNA. A D gene is named only where the DNA matches it firmly.

D: .
J: TRBJ1-1
V: TRBV12-3/TRBV12-4
CDR3: CASSLTKNTEAFF
DNA: TGTGCCAGCAGTTTAACTAAGAACACTGAAGCTTTCTTT

D: .
J: TRBJ1-2
V: TRBV6-4
CDR3: CASSVGRGYGYTF
DNA: TGTGCCAGCAGTGTCGGCAGGGGCTATGGCTACACCTTC

D: .
J: TRBJ2-2
V: TRBV15
CDR3: CATSRDLTNTGELFF
DNA: TGTGCCACCAGCAGAGATCTTACTAACACCGGGGAGCTGTTTTTT

D: .
J: TRBJ2-1
V: TRBV3-1/TRBV3-2
CDR3: CASNQAVEQFF
DNA: TGTGCCAGCAACCAAGCAGTAGAGCAGTTCTTC

D: .
J: TRBJ2-3
V: TRBV28
CDR3: CASSFNERGGSTDTQYF
DNA: TGTGCCAGCAGTTTCAATGAGAGGGGGGGAAGCACAGATACGCAGTATTTT

D: .
J: TRBJ1-5
V: TRBV12-3/TRBV12-4
CDR3: CASSHRGNQPQHF
DNA: TGTGCCAGCAGTCATCGGGGTAATCAGCCCCAGCATTTT

D: .
J: TRBJ2-2
V: TRBV27
CDR3: CASSLSPTANTGELFF
DNA: TGTGCCAGCAGCCTAAGCCCTACAGCGAACACCGGGGAGCTGTTTTTT

D: TRBD1
J: TRBJ1-2
V: TRBV5-6
CDR3: CASSLQGAGGYTF
DNA: TGTGCCAGCAGCTTGCAGGGGGCAGGAGGCTACACCTTC

D: .
J: TRBJ1-4
V: TRBV5-5
CDR3: CASSMYSSSNEKLFF
DNA: TGTGCCAGCAGCATGTACAGCTCGTCAAATGAAAAACTGTTTTTT

D: TRBD2
J: TRBJ2-1
V: TRBV18
CDR3: CASSGLAGGRNEQFF
DNA: TGTGCCAGCTCAGGACTAGCGGGAGGGCGGAATGAGCAGTTCTTC

D: .
J: TRBJ1-1
V: TRBV19
CDR3: CASSIEWGIMNTEAFF
DNA: TGTGCCAGTAGTATAGAATGGGGCATAATGAACACTGAAGCTTTCTTT

D: .
J: TRBJ2-1
V: TRBV4-2
CDR3: CASSQAGADPDNEQFF
DNA: TGTGCCAGCAGCCAAGCTGGGGCGGACCCGGACAATGAGCAGTTCTTC

D: TRBD2
J: TRBJ2-3
V: TRBV11-3
CDR3: CASSLGLAGDTQYF
DNA: TGTGCCAGCAGCTTGGGACTAGCTGGGGATACGCAGTATTTT

D: .
J: TRBJ1-2
V: TRBV15
CDR3: CATSREVGYGYTF
DNA: TGTGCCACCAGCAGGGAGGTAGGCTATGGCTACACCTTC

D: .
J: TRBJ2-3
V: TRBV7-8
CDR3: CASSFETRPDTQYF
DNA: TGTGCCAGCAGCTTCGAAACTAGACCAGATACGCAGTATTTT